The rows below give T cell receptor beta chains drawn from one sample of a study of blood T cell repertoires in COVID-19. This table comes from immunoSEQ multiplex PCR, and its TCRdb copy is limited to in-frame clones, with some not included. The top ten hold about 1.9% of the sample, which has 330,000 or so clones, about 89% seen once. Source material: PBMCs or T cells enriched from blood (not recorded which). The origin of the receptors is a man aged 40-49 years in a cohort exposed to, infected with or recovered from COVID-19 (not recorded which). Both conserved end residues are part of each CDR3. D genes are given only for firm matches. Clone size appears in some rows only: once, few, many, or a class for an expanded clone.

d_call j_call v_call clone_size cdr3_aa cdr3_nt
TRBD1 TRBJ1-1 TRBV5-1 . CASSPRTGGADTEAFF TGCGCCAGCAGCCCGCGGACAGGGGGCGCGGACACTGAAGCTTTCTTT
TRBD1 TRBJ1-5 TRBV7-9 . CASSSGTGASNQPQHF TGTGCCAGCAGCTCAGGGACAGGGGCTAGCAATCAGCCCCAGCATTTT
TRBD1 TRBJ1-2 TRBV19 few CASNAFGTGHGYTF TGTGCCAGTAATGCATTCGGGACAGGTCATGGCTACACCTTC
. TRBJ1-6 TRBV15 . CATSSETGANSPLHF TGTGCCACCAGCAGCGAGACAGGCGCTAATTCACCCCTCCACTTT
TRBD1 TRBJ2-7 TRBV3-1/TRBV3-2 . CASSHTGELGEQYF TGTGCCAGCAGCCACACAGGGGAACTCGGGGAGCAGTACTTC
TRBD2 TRBJ2-2 TRBV7-9 . CASSRGSAGASGELFF TGTGCCAGCAGCCGAGGGAGCGCGGGAGCATCCGGGGAGCTGTTTTTT
TRBD2 TRBJ2-1 TRBV5-6 . CASSPVGSLAGGPGDEQFF TGTGCCAGCAGCCCGGTGGGTTCCTTAGCGGGAGGGCCGGGAGATGAGCAGTTCTTC
. TRBJ1-1 TRBV29-1 . CSVQEGGLGTEAFF TGCAGCGTTCAAGAGGGGGGGTTGGGCACTGAAGCTTTCTTT
TRBD2 TRBJ2-7 TRBV3-1/TRBV3-2 . CASSQRREATTREQYF TGTGCCAGCAGCCAGAGGCGGGAGGCCACGACGCGCGAGCAGTACTTC
. TRBJ2-1 TRBV29-1 . CSLAEPYNEQFF TGCAGTTTAGCGGAACCCTACAATGAGCAGTTCTTC
. TRBJ1-5 TRBV6-1 . CASSETGRNQPQHF TGTGCCAGCAGTGAGACAGGCCGCAATCAGCCCCAGCATTTT
TRBD2 TRBJ2-3 TRBV2 . CASRLAGGWTDTQYF TGTGCCAGCAGGCTAGCGGGAGGGTGGACAGATACGCAGTATTTT
TRBD2 TRBJ2-1 TRBV7-9 . CASSLPGGAHNEQFF TGTGCCAGCAGCTTACCGGGAGGGGCCCACAATGAGCAGTTCTTC
. TRBJ1-3 TRBV25-1 . CASSPHPGGTEGGNTIYF TGTGCCAGCAGTCCTCACCCGGGAGGCACCGAGGGCGGAAACACCATATATTTT
TRBD2 TRBJ2-3 TRBV5-1 . CASGDSGDGDTQYF TGCGCCAGCGGTGACAGCGGGGACGGAGATACGCAGTATTTT
. TRBJ2-5 TRBV5-4 few CASSAEYLRETQYF TGTGCCAGCTCCGCCGAATATTTGAGGGAGACCCAGTACTTC
. TRBJ1-2 TRBV3-1/TRBV3-2 . CASSFRGQGGSGYTF TGTGCCAGCAGCTTCAGAGGTCAAGGGGGTAGCGGCTACACCTTC
TRBD1 TRBJ1-2 TRBV5-4 . CASSSGPGQESFYGYTF TGTGCCAGCAGCTCCGGGCCGGGACAGGAGTCTTTTTATGGCTACACCTTC
TRBD1 TRBJ2-3 TRBV2 few CASSEEQGGITDTQYF TGTGCCAGCAGTGAAGAACAGGGGGGCATTACAGATACGCAGTATTTT
. TRBJ2-1 TRBV27 few CASSPSLGRGNEQFF TGTGCCAGCAGTCCCTCCTTGGGCAGGGGAAATGAGCAGTTCTTC
. TRBJ1-2 TRBV2 . CASRVTARTAYGYTF TGTGCCAGCAGGGTTACCGCCCGGACAGCCTATGGCTACACCTTC
TRBD1 TRBJ1-2 TRBV5-1 . CASSFGDRGYGYTF TGCGCCAGCAGCTTCGGGGACAGGGGCTATGGCTACACCTTC
. TRBJ1-3 TRBV19 . CAANTGLGSGNTIYF TGTGCCGCAAACACAGGGCTGGGGTCTGGAAACACCATATATTTT
. TRBJ1-1 TRBV5-4 . CASSFSPNTEAFF TGTGCCAGCAGCTTTAGCCCGAACACTGAAGCTTTCTTT
TRBD2 TRBJ2-7 TRBV4-2 . CASSQEGAGGPGSYEQYF TGTGCCAGCAGCCAAGAGGGAGCGGGAGGGCCTGGCTCCTACGAGCAGTACTTC
TRBD1 TRBJ2-3 TRBV10-3 . CAISAATGAADTQYF TGTGCCATCAGTGCCGCGACAGGGGCAGCAGATACGCAGTATTTT
TRBD1 TRBJ1-5 TRBV7-2 . CASSFTGTGGEQPQHF TGTGCCAGCAGCTTCACCGGGACAGGGGGCGAACAGCCCCAGCATTTT
TRBD1 TRBJ1-5 TRBV6-4 . CASSDSTDRGLSQPQHF TGTGCCAGCAGTGACTCTACGGACAGGGGGCTTAGTCAGCCCCAGCATTTT
TRBD1 TRBJ1-4 TRBV19 . CATENRDRGRGTNEKLFF TGTGCCACCGAAAACCGGGACAGGGGGCGCGGAACTAATGAAAAACTGTTTTTT
TRBD1 TRBJ2-1 TRBV5-1 . CASRGTGGAYEQFF TGCGCCAGCAGGGGGACAGGGGGCGCGTATGAGCAGTTCTTC
TRBD1 TRBJ1-1 TRBV2 once CASLYRGWNTEAFF TGTGCCAGCCTATACAGGGGCTGGAACACTGAAGCTTTCTTT